This T cell receptor beta chain was recorded in a study of shared clonotypes between healthy human individuals. Per the authors' pipeline: ImmunoSEQ output held junction-only sequences without quality scores, so filtering differed. TCRdb's table, derived via immunoSEQ multiplex PCR, lists solely in-frame clones and lacks some. The D gene and trimming were derived from the DNA, and the V and J assignments and clone size from that table. The table has roughly 1,000,000 clones, 75% to 85% seen once; the top ten hold approximately 0.52%. The receptor was derived from a man aged 18 to 30 in good health. Some clones in this sample may be carry-over from other donors' samples. The source material was memory CD4+ T cells from PBMCs. Subset in this sample: CD45RA-negative fraction.

Here the CDR3 reads CASSRTGTLYEQYF. CDR3 sequence (DNA): TGTGCCAGCAGTAGGACAGGGACCCTATACGAGCAGTACTTC. The V call is TRBV28, the J call TRBJ2-7; the match to TRBD1 covers 8 bases. Germline CDR1 and CDR2: MDHEN and SYDVKM. The ends lost 5 bases at V and 4 bases at J; junction bases unmatched: 7. The CDR3 loop spans 14 amino acids.